This T cell receptor (beta chain) emerged from a study of blood T cell repertoires in COVID-19. As for the study in general: COVID-19 samples, acute and convalescent, were from the United States, Italy and Spain. From T cells, B-cell-depleted T cells, or PBMCs came the material, which was cDNA or gDNA.

In the original workflow: By means of reference gene primer amplification, nucleated cell counts were estimated. Measured with immunoSEQ multiplex PCR; TCRdb has only the in-frame clones, and not every one. V and J calls and clone size are as listed in that table; D and trimming were resolved from the DNA. This sample carries roughly 89,000 clones, 80% to 90% of them seen once, and the ten largest clones take around 15%. V lost 5 bases and J lost 5, with 16 bases in between. This CDR3 contains 15 residues. CDR1 and CDR2 (germline): SGHNT, YENEEA. Sequences were obtained from peripheral blood. This TCR was sampled from a woman aged 80 or older with acute or convalescent COVID-19. The chain carries TRBV11-3 and TRBJ2-1; D possibly corresponds to TRBD1 (7 bases). The CDR3 reads CASSPYRGGHNEQFF. CDR3 DNA sequence: TGTGCCAGCAGCCCGTACAGGGGAGGACACAATGAGCAGTTCTTC.